This T cell receptor (beta chain) was sequenced in a study of blood T cells in healthy people across ages. Sample-barcoded 5' priming and a J-beta primer mix drove a second PCR of roughly 6 to 12 cycles. Researchers report that a template-switch adaptor with 12 random nucleotides tagged each cDNA molecule. TCRdb passed the 5' RACE reads through MiXCR, listing each CDR3 protein once. Of roughly 500,000 distinct CDR3 sequences listed, approximately 25% are singletons. A few counts support this clonotype. Germline-derived CDR1 and CDR2 are MNHEY and SVGAGI. V was clipped by 6 bases and J by 3 bases, with 14 bases between them. The CDR3 covers 15 residues. Every donor contributed roughly 10 milliliters of peripheral blood by blood draw. Per-sample PBMC isolation yielded at least 6.5 million cells. The extraction recovered at least 5.5 micrograms of total RNA per sample.

Sequencing was done on a sample of blood. The sequence was collected from a woman aged 70-85 years in good health. The chain uses TRBV6-5 and TRBJ2-2; maybe TRBD1 (6 bases). This CDR3 is CASSRLDRDTGELFF. The CDR3 coding sequence is TGTGCCAGCAGCCGATTGGACAGAGACACCGGGGAGCTGTTTTTT.